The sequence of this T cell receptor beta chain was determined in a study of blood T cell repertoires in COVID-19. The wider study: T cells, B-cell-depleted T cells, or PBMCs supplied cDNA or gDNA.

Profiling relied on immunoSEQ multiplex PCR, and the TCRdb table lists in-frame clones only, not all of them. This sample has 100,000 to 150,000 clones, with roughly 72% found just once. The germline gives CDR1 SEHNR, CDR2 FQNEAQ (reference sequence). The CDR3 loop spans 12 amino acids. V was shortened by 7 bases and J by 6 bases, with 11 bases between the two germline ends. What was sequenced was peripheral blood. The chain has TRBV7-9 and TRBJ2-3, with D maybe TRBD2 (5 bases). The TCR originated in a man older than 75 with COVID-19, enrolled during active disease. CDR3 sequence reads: CASISRGDTQYF. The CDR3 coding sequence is TGTGCCAGCATCTCTAGAGGGGATACGCAGTATTTT.